This TCR beta chain was captured by sequencing in a study of spatial heterogeneity in lung cancer (dated by TCRdb to the late 2010s). For the wider study: Beta-chain transcripts were consistently detected in greater numbers than alpha-chain transcripts, which likely reflected higher beta-chain transcript abundance. In tumor regions, TCR transcript counts showed a strong correlation with a T cell transcriptional module score derived from matched bulk RNA-seq. Both alpha and beta chains were TCR-sequenced in samples taken at surgery, namely 220 tumor regions, 62 to 65 matched nontumor lung samples and roughly 56 PBMC samples. In the raw uncorrected reads, each unique combination of TCR and UMI appeared on average more than ten times. Nonsynonymous mutation counts, determined by whole-exome sequencing of tumor tissue, were related to TCR repertoire features. In non-small cell lung cancer, the study made a quantitative comparison of TCR alpha and beta repertoires among multiple tumor regions, matched nontumor lung and blood.

This clonotype showed up many times. Its antigen is unknown. No quality values exist for individual bases; no much larger clone is one base distant. This beta chain is an unintended read in a library built for alpha chains; its size means little. Trimming takes 2 bases from V and 1 base from J, and the germline ends sit 9 bases apart. CDR3 length: 14 amino acids, cysteine to phenylalanine. Only the CDR3 portion is preserved as DNA: 42 bases, with reading frame beginning at the first base. As encoded in the germline V gene, CDR1 is SGDLS while CDR2 is YYNGEE. Libraries were built with 5' RACE. The sample was run on a NextSeq 500. In the TCR library protocol, a unique molecular identifier was attached to each TCR cDNA molecule so that PCR and sequencing errors could be corrected. From the authors' description of their analysis: TCR identification, UMI-based error correction and CDR3 extraction were performed with Decombinator tools. Expanded TCRs were defined as those above a frequency of 2 per 1,000, corresponding to the top 1% of the tumor frequency distribution. Expanded tumor TCRs were classed as regional if statistically deemed absent (corrected P<0.05) from at least one tumor region, otherwise ubiquitous. Each repertoire was subsampled 100 times to 5,000 TCRs, after which Renyi diversity was computed with the R vegan package. CDR3 similarity networks were constructed using string-kernel similarity of amino acid triplets, with links drawn between CDR3s whose pairwise similarity was above 0.82. Using fastp at Q25 and MiXCR, TCRdb reprocessed the public reads and kept productive beta chains. Each record represents a unique CDR3 protein, reported with the most common genes and DNA among its rows. These V and J calls rely on TCRdb rather than the paper's analysis. The sample table holds roughly 18,000 distinct CDR3 sequences, of which around 6.4% were seen once. The ten largest clones represent about 9.4% of the sample.

Findings and caveats that apply to the study as a whole: Additional single-cell paired TCR alpha and beta sequencing was considered necessary to confirm, at a functional level, the hypothesis that regional TCRs recognize regional mutations. Estimated TCR-seq coverage of tumor T cells was only approximately 7.4% for alpha chains and roughly 12% for beta chains. The tumor nonsynonymous mutation count correlated with the number of expanded alpha and beta TCRs within the tumor. Counts of ubiquitous and regional expanded TCRs correlated with counts of ubiquitous and regional nonsynonymous mutations, respectively.

In light of the paper, this sample's time point label describes: sample taken at primary tumor resection. Samples were obtained from approximately 70 patients with early-stage, untreated non-small cell lung cancer from the lung TRACERx cohort. Whole RNA extracted from tumor and nontumor lung tissue, or from cryopreserved PBMC samples, was used for TCR sequencing without cell sorting. Only patients with enough RNA available from two or more tumor regions were chosen for TCR sequencing. Before selection, tumor and adjacent nontumor lung specimens were reviewed by a lung pathologist. This TCR came from a female donor with early-stage non-small cell lung cancer. The rearrangement combines TRBV9 with TRBJ1-1, and perhaps TRBD1 as D gene, on 5 matching bases. The specimen was lung tumor tissue, collected at surgery. The CDR3 region reads CASSVTQGNTEAFF. Read as DNA, the sequence is TGTGCCAGCAGCGTGACTCAGGGGAACACTGAAGCTTTCTTT.